The 31 T cell receptor beta chains given below trace back to one sample, sequenced in a study of blood T cell repertoires in COVID-19. Clones were read by immunoSEQ multiplex PCR, and TCRdb kept only the in-frame ones, dropping some. Here the sample spans approximately 200,000 clones, around 84% being singletons. Sequenced sample: peripheral blood. The receptors derive from a man between 45 and 60 years old with acute or convalescent COVID-19.

This chain joins TRBV4-2 and TRBJ1-2; D is perhaps TRBD1 (5 bases). Per the germline V gene, CDR1 is LGHNA and CDR2 is YNFKEQ. The CDR3 has 16 amino acids. V shed 0 bases and J shed 1 base, with 12 bases lying between them. The CDR3 protein is CASSQDQPGNNYGYTF. In DNA, the CDR3 is TGTGCCAGCAGCCAAGATCAACCAGGGAATAACTATGGCTACACCTTC.

This chain joins TRBV6-5 and TRBJ2-6; 9 positions agree with TRBD1. V lost 6 bases and J lost 2; bases outside the gene matches: 2. Germline V gene sequence: CDR1 MNHEY, CDR2 SVGAGI. This CDR3 region has 15 residues. The CDR3 region is CASSRDRAGANVLTF. The CDR3 nucleotides are TGTGCCAGCAGCCGGGACAGGGCTGGGGCCAACGTCCTGACTTTC.

The chain combines TRBV19 with TRBJ1-1, with D maybe TRBD1 (5 bases). The germline V gene encodes CDR1 LNHDA and CDR2 SQIVND (reference sequence). The CDR3 sequence is 14 residues long. The V end lost 6 bases, the J end lost 3 bases, and 14 bases lay between the germline ends. This chain's CDR3 is CASRLGAGDTEAFF. The DNA for the CDR3 is TGTGCCAGTAGGTTAGGGGCTGGCGACACTGAAGCTTTCTTT.

This chain uses TRBV12-3 or TRBV12-4 with TRBJ1-6, with no clear D. Trimming cost V 3 bases and J 7 bases, with 7 bases left between them. The CDR3 totals 13 residues. The CDR3: CASSFYSNSPLHF. The CDR3 DNA reads as TGTGCCAGCAGTTTTTACAGCAATTCACCCCTCCACTTT.

V usage is TRBV5-1 and J usage is TRBJ2-1, with TRBD1 identical over 7 bases. The germline V gene encodes CDR1 SGHRS and CDR2 YFSETQ. This CDR3 comprises 16 residues. V lost 1 base to trimming and J lost 2 bases; unmatched junction nucleotides: 6. Here the CDR3 DNA reads TGCGCCAGCAGCTTGCGTTCGACAGGGACCTACAATGAGCAGTTCTTC. Its translation is CASSLRSTGTYNEQFF.

The chain recombines TRBV2 with TRBJ1-1; 7 bases match TRBD1. Per germline, CDR1 SNHLY and CDR2 FYNNEI. The V segment lost 4 bases and the J segment 0 bases; nucleotides outside the gene matches: 2. The CDR3 spans 14 residues. The chain's CDR3 is CASSAQGMNTEAFF. In DNA form, the CDR3 reads TGTGCCAGCAGTGCACAGGGGATGAACACTGAAGCTTTCTTT.

The chain has TRBV27 and TRBJ2-2; 9 bases agree with TRBD1. V shed 3 bases and J 6 bases; nucleotides not matched to a gene: 8. The CDR3 runs 16 residues. CDR1 and CDR2 from the germline V gene are MNHEY and SMNVEV (reference sequence). The CDR3, as DNA: TGTGCCAGCAGTTTGCGCCCCGGGACAGGGTCCGGGGAGCTGTTTTTT. It yields the protein CASSLRPGTGSGELFF.

The gene calls are TRBV10-3 and TRBJ2-3; D unresolved. The V gene lost 3 bases and the J gene lost 0 bases, with 10 bases spanning the gap. CDR1 and CDR2 from the germline V gene are ENHRY and SYGVKD. The CDR3 consists of 15 residues. The CDR3 sequence: CAISDAGWSTDTQYF. For the CDR3, the DNA is TGTGCCATCAGTGACGCCGGGTGGAGCACAGATACGCAGTATTTT.

V usage is TRBV7-2 and J usage is TRBJ2-2; D is perhaps TRBD1 (5 bases). Germline values: CDR1 SGHTA, CDR2 FQGNSA. This CDR3 is 15 amino acids long. V gave up 6 bases and J gave up 4 bases, with 15 bases separating them. The DNA of the CDR3 is TGTGCCAGCAGTCGACAGTATCATGGCACCGGGGAGCTGTTTTTT. Its protein is CASSRQYHGTGELFF.

This chain uses TRBV6-1 with TRBJ1-5; TRBD1 matches at 7 bases. J was trimmed by 4 bases and V by 3 bases; bases with no gene match: 6. There are 15 residues in the CDR3. Germline CDR1 MNHNS, CDR2 SASEGT. The CDR3 reads CASSDRGTVNQPQHF. The DNA of the CDR3 is TGTGCCAGCAGTGATAGGGGGACAGTGAATCAGCCCCAGCATTTT.

V and J are TRBV5-1 and TRBJ2-3; TRBD2 aligns across 14 bases. Germline V gene lookup returns CDR1 SGHRS and CDR2 YFSETQ. The V and J ends lost 5 bases and 2 bases, in that order; junction bases with no gene match: 7. This CDR3 comprises 17 residues. The CDR3: CASSFGTSGGYTDTQYF. The CDR3 DNA reads TGCGCCAGCAGTTTCGGGACTAGCGGGGGATACACAGATACGCAGTATTTT.

This sequence joins TRBV6-5 and TRBJ1-3; 7 nucleotides align to TRBD1. Germline V CDR1 and CDR2: MNHEY, SVGAGI. This CDR3 is 14 amino acids long. The V gene end was trimmed by 7 bases and the J gene end by 2 bases; junction bases not matched to a gene: 5. The CDR3 DNA is TGTGCCAGCACCCAGGGGGGCGCTGGAAACACCATATATTTT. Protein sequence: CASTQGGAGNTIYF.

The J gene is TRBJ1-1, the V gene TRBV19, with D perhaps matching TRBD1 (6 bases). Trimming left V 6 bases short and J 6 bases short, with 8 bases between. The CDR3 has 11 residues. Germline V CDR1 and CDR2: LNHDA, SQIVND (reference sequence). The CDR3 DNA is TGTGCCAGTAGGACAGGCCCTGAAGCTTTCTTT. Protein sequence: CASRTGPEAFF.

The chain employs TRBV5-4 and TRBJ1-2, with D perhaps matching TRBD1 (6 bases). Germline loops: CDR1 SGHNT, CDR2 YYREEE (reference sequence). The V end was cut by 4 bases, the J end by 2 bases, with 12 bases between. There are 14 residues in the CDR3. DNA for the CDR3: TGTGCCAGCAGCCCGACCGGACAGAACTATGGCTACACCTTC. Translation: CASSPTGQNYGYTF.

The chain is built from TRBV29-1 and TRBJ2-1, with D possibly TRBD2 on 5 matching bases. This CDR3 region has 13 residues. V was pared by 3 bases and J by 9 bases, with 15 bases between. Germline V gene data show CDR1 as SQVTM and CDR2 as ANQGSEA. The CDR3 sequence is CSVESGLSPEQFF. CDR3 bases: TGCAGCGTTGAGTCGGGGTTGAGTCCTGAGCAGTTCTTC.

The chain joins TRBV19 to TRBJ1-1; D gene unclear. V lost 4 bases to trimming and J lost 0 bases, with 15 bases between them. Germline V gives CDR1 LNHDA, CDR2 SQIVND (reference sequence). The length of the CDR3 is 16 residues. As DNA, the CDR3 is TGTGCCAGTAGTAAGCGGCTGGGCCCCATGAACACTGAAGCTTTCTTT. Protein: CASSKRLGPMNTEAFF.

The chain uses TRBV3-1 (or the pseudogene TRBV3-2) and TRBJ2-3; 9 bases agree with TRBD2. Germline V gene data show CDR1 as LGHDT and CDR2 as YNNKEL (reference sequence). The CDR3 has 17 amino acids. The V gene end was trimmed by 0 bases and the J gene end by 4 bases; junction bases not matched to a gene: 8. CDR3 in amino acids: CASSQDWVAGAADTQYF. The CDR3, as DNA: TGTGCCAGCAGCCAAGATTGGGTAGCGGGGGCCGCAGATACGCAGTATTTT.

The chain carries TRBV2 and TRBJ1-5; the D gene is possibly TRBD1 (6 bases). The CDR3 is 12 amino acids. Trimming shortened V by 7 bases and J by 2 bases, and 6 bases separated the two germline ends. Germline V lookup: CDR1 SNHLY, CDR2 FYNNEI. Written as DNA, the CDR3 is TGTGCCAGCAAGGGGGGCAATCAGCCCCAGCATTTT. Amino acid sequence: CASKGGNQPQHF.

This clone appeared a few times. V and J are TRBV5-4 and TRBJ1-2; the match to TRBD1 covers 9 bases. V lost 4 bases to trimming and J lost 3 bases; unmatched junction nucleotides: 4. CDR3 length: 14 amino acids. Germline lookup yields CDR1 SGHNT and CDR2 YYREEE (reference sequence). The CDR3 region has the DNA TGTGCCAGCAGCCCCGGGGACAGGGACTATGGCTACACCTTC. As protein: CASSPGDRDYGYTF. Based on the CDR3 plus reference TRBV5-4 and TRBJ1-2, the full variable domain is ETGVTQSPTHLIKTRGQQVTLRCSSQSGHNTVSWYQQALGQGPQFIFQYYREEENGRGNFPPRFSGLQFPNYSSELNVNALELDDSALYLCASSPGDRDYGYTFGSGTRLTVV.

The chain employs TRBV4-1 and TRBJ1-1; D is undetermined. The CDR3 runs 16 residues. Germline assignment: CDR1 MGHRA and CDR2 YSYEKL. V shed 1 base and J shed 1 base, with 13 bases lying between them. CDR3 nucleotides: TGCGCCAGCAGCCAAGGGATATACGGGGAGAACACTGAAGCTTTCTTT. It translates to CASSQGIYGENTEAFF.

The rearrangement uses TRBV18 and TRBJ1-5, with D possibly TRBD1 on 6 matching bases. Germline-derived CDR1 and CDR2 are KGHSH and LQKENI. The CDR3 is 18 amino acids. Trimming took 3 bases from V and 0 from J, leaving 18 bases between them. CDR3 protein: CASSPGQLGATSNQPQHF. The DNA of the CDR3 is TGTGCCAGCTCACCGGGACAACTTGGGGCCACTAGCAATCAGCCCCAGCATTTT. The full variable domain, with the rest looked up from reference TRBV18 and TRBJ1-5, is NAGVMQNPRHLVRRRGQEARLRCSPMKGHSHVYWYRQLPEEGLKFMVYLQKENIIDESGMPKERFSAEFPKEGPSILRIQQVVRGDSAAYFCASSPGQLGATSNQPQHFGDGTRLSIL.

A single count supports this clone. The gene calls are TRBV28 and TRBJ2-2; 7 positions match TRBD1. V lost 6 bases, J lost 4 bases, and 5 bases stayed unmatched. CDR1 is MDHEN and CDR2 is SYDVKM in the germline V gene. The CDR3 totals 14 residues. The CDR3 reads CASSRDSATGELFF. The CDR3 nucleotides are TGTGCCAGCAGCCGGGACAGTGCCACCGGGGAGCTGTTTTTT.

The gene calls are TRBV27 and TRBJ1-5; D gene ambiguous. Trimming removed 3 bases from V and 0 bases from J, with 9 bases in between. CDR3 length: 15 residues. The germline CDR1 and CDR2 sequences are MNHEY and SMNVEV (reference sequence). The CDR3 coding sequence is TGTGCCAGCAGTTTCAAGCCAAATAGCAATCAGCCCCAGCATTTT. Translation gives CASSFKPNSNQPQHF.

J is TRBJ1-1 and V is TRBV6-6; the D is unclear. This CDR3 contains 11 residues. Germline CDR1 and CDR2: MNHNY and SVGAGI (reference sequence). V was clipped by 5 bases and J by 7 bases, with 8 bases between them. CDR3 nucleotides: TGTGCCAGCAGTACTCGGTATGAAGCTTTCTTT. Protein sequence: CASSTRYEAFF.

The V call is TRBV7-9, the J call TRBJ1-5, with D tentatively TRBD1 (6 bases). CDR1 is SEHNR, CDR2 FQNEAQ, per germline (reference sequence). V gave up 6 bases and J gave up 3 bases, with 12 bases separating them. The CDR3 has 14 amino acids. CDR3 in amino acids: CASSPQGNNQPQHF. The CDR3 nucleotides read TGTGCCAGCAGTCCCCAGGGGAACAATCAGCCCCAGCATTTT.

This sequence joins TRBV18 and TRBJ1-6; 7 bases align to TRBD1. Germline values: CDR1 KGHSH, CDR2 LQKENI. V lost 2 bases, J lost 7 bases, and 8 bases stayed unmatched. The CDR3 runs 16 residues. CDR3 sequence: CASSPAGTAVNSPLHF. The CDR3 bases are TGTGCCAGCTCACCAGCTGGGACAGCTGTAAATTCACCCCTCCACTTT.

This clone appeared a single time. The CDR3 is CASSPTGERIQYF. As DNA, the CDR3 is TGTGCCAGCAGCCCGACAGGGGAGCGCATTCAGTACTTC. This chain links TRBV3-1 (or the pseudogene TRBV3-2) with TRBJ2-4, with 8 bases fitting TRBD1. This CDR3 has 13 residues. J lost 9 bases, V lost 4 bases, and 5 bases had no gene match. Germline loops: CDR1 LGHDT, CDR2 YNNKEL (reference sequence).

The rearrangement links TRBV5-1 to TRBJ1-2, with D tentatively TRBD1 (5 bases). Germline CDR1 is SGHRS and CDR2 is YFSETQ. This CDR3 comprises 13 residues. Trimming shortened V by 3 bases and J by 2 bases, and 8 bases separated the two germline ends. DNA of the CDR3: TGCGCCAGCAGCTCTGGGGCGAACTATGGCTACACCTTC. Translating it yields CASSSGANYGYTF.

The CDR3 spells CASSSTGTSTRETQYF. Written as DNA, the CDR3 is TGTGCCAGCAGCTCAACCGGGACTTCAACCAGAGAGACCCAGTACTTC. The genes are TRBV11-2 and TRBJ2-5; perhaps TRBD2 as D (6 bases). Germline V gene sequence: CDR1 SGHAT, CDR2 FQNNGV. The V and J ends lost 4 bases and 4 bases respectively, with 19 bases between them. This CDR3 has 16 residues.

The chain carries TRBV7-2 and TRBJ1-4; 9 positions agree with TRBD1. This CDR3 is built from 13 residues. Per the germline V gene, CDR1 is SGHTA and CDR2 is FQGNSA. After removal of 3 bases from V and 13 bases from J, the junction contained 6 bases not matched to a gene. The chain's CDR3 is CASSFPDRGRLFF. CDR3 nucleotides: TGTGCCAGCAGCTTCCCGGACAGGGGCCGACTGTTTTTT.

CDR3 bases: TGTGCCAGCAGTAACAGGGGGAGCTATGGCTACACCTTC. Translating it yields CASSNRGSYGYTF. This sequence joins TRBV12-3 or TRBV12-4 and TRBJ1-2; 8 bases line up with TRBD1. The CDR3 extends over 13 amino acids. V lost 5 bases and J lost 4; bases outside the gene matches: 3.